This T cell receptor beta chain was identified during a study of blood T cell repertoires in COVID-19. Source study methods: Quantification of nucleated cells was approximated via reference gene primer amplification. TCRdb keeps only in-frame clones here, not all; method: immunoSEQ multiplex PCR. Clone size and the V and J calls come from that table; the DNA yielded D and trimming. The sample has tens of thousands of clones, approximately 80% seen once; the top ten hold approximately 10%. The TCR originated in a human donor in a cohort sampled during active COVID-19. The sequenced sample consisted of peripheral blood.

CDR3 in DNA: TGTGCCAGCTCACCGGGTTCCAGGGAAAGGTACGAGCAGTACTTC. Encoded protein: CASSPGSRERYEQYF. V is TRBV18 and J is TRBJ2-7; D may be TRBD1 (5 bases). The CDR3 is made up of 15 amino acids. Trimming cost V 3 bases and J 4 bases, with 16 bases left between them. CDR1 and CDR2 (germline): KGHSH, LQKENI.